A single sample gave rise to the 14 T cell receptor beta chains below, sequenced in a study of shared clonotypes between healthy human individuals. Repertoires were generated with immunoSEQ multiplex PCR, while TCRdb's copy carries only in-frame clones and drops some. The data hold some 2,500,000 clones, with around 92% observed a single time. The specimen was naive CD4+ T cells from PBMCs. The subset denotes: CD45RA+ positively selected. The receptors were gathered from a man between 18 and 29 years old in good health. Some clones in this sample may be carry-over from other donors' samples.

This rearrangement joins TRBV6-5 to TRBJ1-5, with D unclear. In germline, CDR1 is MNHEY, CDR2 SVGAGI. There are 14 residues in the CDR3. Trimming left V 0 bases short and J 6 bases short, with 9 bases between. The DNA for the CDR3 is TGTGCCAGCAGTTACTCCTCGCGGATTCAGCCCCAGCATTTT. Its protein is CASSYSSRIQPQHF.

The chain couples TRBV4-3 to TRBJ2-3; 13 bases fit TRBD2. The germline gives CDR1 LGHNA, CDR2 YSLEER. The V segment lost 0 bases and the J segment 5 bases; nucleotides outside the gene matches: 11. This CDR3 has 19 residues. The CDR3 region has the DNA TGCGCCAGCAGCCAAGATCTCACTAGCGGGAGGGCGATAGGAGATACGCAGTATTTT. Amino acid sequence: CASSQDLTSGRAIGDTQYF.

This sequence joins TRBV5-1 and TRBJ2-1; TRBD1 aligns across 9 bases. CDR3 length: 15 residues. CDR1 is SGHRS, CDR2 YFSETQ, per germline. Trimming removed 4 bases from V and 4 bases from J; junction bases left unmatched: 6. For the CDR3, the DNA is TGCGCCAGCAGCAGGACAGGGGTACAGTACAATGAGCAGTTCTTC. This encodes CASSRTGVQYNEQFF.

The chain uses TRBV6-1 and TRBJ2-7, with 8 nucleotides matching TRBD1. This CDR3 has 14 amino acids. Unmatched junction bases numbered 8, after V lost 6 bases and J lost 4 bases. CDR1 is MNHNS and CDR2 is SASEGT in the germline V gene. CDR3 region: CASSLDRGRYEQYF. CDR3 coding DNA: TGTGCCAGCAGCCTCGACAGGGGTAGGTACGAGCAGTACTTC.

CDR3 coding DNA: TGTGCCAGCAGTTCTCCTGACAGGTCAGACGAGCAGTACTTC. Protein sequence: CASSSPDRSDEQYF. The V gene is TRBV6-6, the J gene TRBJ2-7, with TRBD1 as a possible D gene (6 bases). Germline V CDR1 and CDR2: MNHNY, SVGAGI (reference sequence). The V end was cut by 4 bases, the J end by 5 bases, with 15 bases between. This CDR3 contains 14 residues.

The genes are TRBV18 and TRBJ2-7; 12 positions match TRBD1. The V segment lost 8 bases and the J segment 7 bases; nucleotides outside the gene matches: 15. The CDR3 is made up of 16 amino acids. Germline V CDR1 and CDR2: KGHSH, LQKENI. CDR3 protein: CASTQNLGQGAGEQYF. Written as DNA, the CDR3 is TGTGCCAGCACGCAAAACCTGGGACAGGGGGCTGGGGAGCAGTACTTC.

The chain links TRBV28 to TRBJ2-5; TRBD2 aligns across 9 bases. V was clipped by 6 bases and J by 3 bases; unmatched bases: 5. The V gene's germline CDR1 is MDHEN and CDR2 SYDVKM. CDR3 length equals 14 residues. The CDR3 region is CASSYQREEETQYF. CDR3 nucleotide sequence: TGTGCCAGCAGCTATCAGCGGGAGGAAGAGACCCAGTACTTC.

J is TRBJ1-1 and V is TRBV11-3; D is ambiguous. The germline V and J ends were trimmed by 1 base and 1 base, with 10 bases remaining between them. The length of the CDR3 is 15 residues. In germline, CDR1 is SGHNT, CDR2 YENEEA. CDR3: CASSLGAATNTEAFF. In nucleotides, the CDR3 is TGTGCCAGCAGCTTAGGGGCAGCGACGAACACTGAAGCTTTCTTT. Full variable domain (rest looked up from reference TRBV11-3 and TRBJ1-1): EAGVVQSPRYKIIEKKQPVAFWCNPISGHNTLYWYLQNLGQGPELLIRYENEEAVDDSQLPKDRFSAERLKGVDSTLKIQPAELGDSAVYLCASSLGAATNTEAFFGQGTRLTVV.

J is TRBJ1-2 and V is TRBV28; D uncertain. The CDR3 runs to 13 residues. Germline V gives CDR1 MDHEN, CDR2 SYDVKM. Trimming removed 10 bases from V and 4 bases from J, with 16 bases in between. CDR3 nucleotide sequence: TGTGCCACCAGCTTTTCAGGTTTCTATGGCTACACCTTC. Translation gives CATSFSGFYGYTF.

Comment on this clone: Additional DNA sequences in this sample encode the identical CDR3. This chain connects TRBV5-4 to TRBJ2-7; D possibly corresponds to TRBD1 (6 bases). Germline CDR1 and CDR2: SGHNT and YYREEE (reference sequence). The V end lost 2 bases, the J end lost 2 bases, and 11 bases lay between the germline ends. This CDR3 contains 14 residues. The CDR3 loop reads CASSLQGGAYEQYF. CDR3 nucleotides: TGTGCCAGCAGCTTACAAGGGGGAGCCTACGAGCAGTACTTC.

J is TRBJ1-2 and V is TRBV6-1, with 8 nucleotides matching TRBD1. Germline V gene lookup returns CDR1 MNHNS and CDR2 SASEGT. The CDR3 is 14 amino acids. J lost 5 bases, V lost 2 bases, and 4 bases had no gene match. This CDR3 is CASSETGQGYGYTF. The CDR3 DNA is TGTGCCAGCAGTGAAACCGGACAGGGATATGGCTACACCTTC.

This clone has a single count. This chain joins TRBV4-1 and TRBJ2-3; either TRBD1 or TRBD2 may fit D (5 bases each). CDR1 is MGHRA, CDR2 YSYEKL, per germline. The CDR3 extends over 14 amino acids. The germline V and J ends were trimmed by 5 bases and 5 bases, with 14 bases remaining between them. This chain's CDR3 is CASSARDPEDTQYF. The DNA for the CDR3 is TGCGCCAGCAGCGCTCGGGACCCTGAAGATACGCAGTATTTT.

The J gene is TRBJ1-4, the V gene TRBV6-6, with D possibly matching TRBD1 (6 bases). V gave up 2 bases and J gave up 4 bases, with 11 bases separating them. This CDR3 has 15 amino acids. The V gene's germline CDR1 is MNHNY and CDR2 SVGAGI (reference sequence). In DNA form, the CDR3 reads TGTGCCAGCAGTTACGCGGGGGCGGGTAATGAAAAACTGTTTTTT. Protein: CASSYAGAGNEKLFF.

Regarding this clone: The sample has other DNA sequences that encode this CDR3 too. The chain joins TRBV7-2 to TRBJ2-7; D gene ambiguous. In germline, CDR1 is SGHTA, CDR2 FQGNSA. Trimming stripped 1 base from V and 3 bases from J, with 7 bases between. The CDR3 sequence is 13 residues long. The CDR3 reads CASSLGPNYEQYF. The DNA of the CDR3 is TGTGCCAGCAGCTTAGGACCCAACTACGAGCAGTACTTC.